In this sample, the clone carrying this T cell receptor (beta chain) turned up many times. The antigen is not known. The study enrolled patients aged 18 to 65 with newly diagnosed hyperthyroidism of under 2 months' duration. Clinical symptoms, serum thyroxine and TRAb, thyroid ultrasound and orbital computed tomography together formed the diagnostic basis. The data were obtained in a study of T cells in Graves' hyperthyroidism and ophthalmopathy. General study points: It was a median around seven months before onset that the model predicted ophthalmopathy. A model using 13 V-J features told ophthalmopathy apart from stable hyperthyroidism.

Amplification of TCR beta CDR3 regions was performed using RNA transcripts as template. A set of HTBI primers served as the primers for a first-round RT-PCR of the TCR CDR3. TCRdb called the multiplex PCR reads again in MiXCR, with one record for every CDR3 protein. The sample has about 610,000 distinct CDR3 sequences, about half seen once. CDR3 length: 14 amino acids. The ends were cut back, 3 bases at V and 0 bases at J, with 9 bases in the middle. Germline CDR1 and CDR2: SGDLS and YYNGEE. This TCR was sampled from a young woman with Graves' hyperthyroidism. The source material was peripheral blood or thyroid tissue (not recorded which). V gene TRBV9 combines with J gene TRBJ1-1, with D uncertain. CDR3 sequence (DNA): TGTGCCAGCAGCGACTCAACAGTGAACACTGAAGCTTTCTTT. It encodes CASSDSTVNTEAFF. The whole variable domain, filled in from reference TRBV9 and TRBJ1-1, reads DSGVTQTPKHLITATGQRVTLRCSPRSGDLSVYWYQQSLDQGLQFLIQYYNGEERAKGNILERFSAQQFPDLHSELNLSSLELGDSALYFCASSDSTVNTEAFFGQGTRLTVV.